A selection of T cell receptor beta chains follows, all from one sample in a study of T-cell memory formation after mild COVID-19. TCRdb reanalysed the 5' RACE reads using MiXCR and keeps one entry per CDR3 protein. Here the sample spans 450,000 to 700,000 distinct CDR3 sequences, more than 15% being singletons. Sequenced: PBMCs or a T cell subset sorted from them (not recorded which). The receptor set was obtained from an adult woman who had mild COVID-19 (a few samples of this study predate the infection). Cell type and time point are not known. CDR3s include the opening cysteine and the closing phenylalanine or tryptophan. A D gene is named only where the DNA matches it firmly. Some rows have no size entry. The others give once, few or many, or a class for an expanded clone.

j_call	v_call	clone_size	d_call	cdr3_aa	cdr3_nt
TRBJ1-2	TRBV30	few	TRBD1	CAWRDRDRGLYGYTF	TGTGCCTGGAGGGATCGGGACAGGGGGCTCTATGGCTACACCTTC
TRBJ2-4	TRBV20-1	NA	TRBD2	CSARRGRTSGGGNIQYF	TGCAGTGCTAGACGAGGTCGGACTAGCGGGGGAGGGAACATTCAGTACTTC
TRBJ2-1	TRBV7-8	NA	TRBD1	CASSLERTGYNEQFF	TGTGCCAGCAGCTTGGAAAGGACAGGTTACAATGAGCAGTTCTTC
TRBJ1-2	TRBV7-9	few	TRBD1	CASLPKGAAKDGYTF	TGTGCCAGCCTTCCTAAGGGGGCGGCCAAGGATGGCTACACCTTC
TRBJ2-2	TRBV2	many	NA	CASGHQIPGELFF	TGTGCCAGCGGCCACCAGATACCCGGGGAGCTGTTTTTT
TRBJ2-2	TRBV6-2/TRBV6-3	NA	TRBD2	CASSWGTSVYTGELFF	TGTGCCAGCAGTTGGGGGACTAGCGTCTACACCGGGGAGCTGTTTTTT
TRBJ2-6	TRBV7-9	few	NA	CASSPKPGGRANVLTF	TGTGCCAGCAGCCCCAAGCCCGGGGGCAGGGCCAACGTCCTGACTTTC
TRBJ1-3	TRBV5-5	many	NA	CASSLGVTDKNTIYF	TGTGCCAGCAGCTTGGGTGTGACGGACAAAAACACCATATATTTT
TRBJ2-3	TRBV5-1	NA	NA	CASSPGQGGLDTQYF	TGCGCCAGCAGCCCGGGGCAGGGGGGGTTGGATACGCAGTATTTT
TRBJ1-2	TRBV6-8	NA	TRBD1	CASIDTGGSGYTF	TGTGCCAGCATCGATACAGGGGGCAGTGGCTACACCTTC
TRBJ2-1	TRBV6-5	few	NA	CASSYGGVSYNEQFF	TGTGCCAGCAGTTACGGCGGGGTCTCCTACAATGAGCAGTTCTTC
TRBJ1-2	TRBV5-1	many	TRBD1	CASSLDRGRGYTF	TGCGCCAGCAGCTTGGATAGGGGGCGAGGCTACACCTTC
TRBJ1-5	TRBV19	NA	NA	CASRGPGDQPQHF	TGTGCCAGTAGAGGGCCAGGGGATCAGCCCCAGCATTTT
TRBJ1-2	TRBV19	NA	NA	CASFYYGYTF	TGTGCCAGCTTTTACTATGGCTACACCTTC
TRBJ1-5	TRBV29-1	NA	NA	CSALLTGPNQPQHF	TGCAGCGCCCTACTGACAGGTCCCAATCAGCCCCAGCATTTT
TRBJ2-7	TRBV29-1	NA	NA	CSVEIWESYEQYF	TGCAGCGTTGAAATATGGGAGTCCTACGAGCAGTACTTC
TRBJ2-2	TRBV5-6	NA	TRBD1	CASSYLTGTANTGELFF	TGTGCCAGCAGCTACCTCACCGGGACAGCGAACACCGGGGAGCTGTTTTTT
TRBJ1-1	TRBV3-1	NA	NA	CASSRDVGLFF	TGTGCCAGCAGTCGAGATGTTGGGCTGTTCTTT
TRBJ1-1	TRBV29-1	few	NA	CSGSGASLIAQAFF	TGCAGTGGGAGTGGGGCGTCGTTGATAGCCCAAGCTTTCTTT
TRBJ1-5	TRBV12-3/TRBV12-4	few	NA	CASSPAGGEDRQPQHF	TGTGCCAGCAGCCCTGCCGGCGGGGAAGATAGGCAGCCCCAGCATTTT
TRBJ2-2	TRBV12-3/TRBV12-4	many	TRBD1	CASSPRQGGELFF	TGTGCCAGCAGCCCTCGACAGGGAGGGGAGCTGTTTTTT
TRBJ2-1	TRBV29-1	few	TRBD2	CSVDTSVMDEQFF	TGCAGCGTTGATACTAGCGTTATGGATGAGCAGTTCTTC
TRBJ1-1	TRBV5-1	NA	NA	CASSLRGADEAFF	TGCGCCAGCAGCTTACGGGGGGCGGATGAAGCTTTCTTT
TRBJ2-3	TRBV7-3	few	NA	CASSLTKGSTDTQYF	TGTGCCAGCAGCTTAACGAAGGGCTCCACAGATACGCAGTATTTT
TRBJ2-3	TRBV12-3/TRBV12-4	many	NA	CASRGSVSTDTQYF	TGTGCATCCCGGGGTAGCGTTAGCACAGATACGCAGTATTTT
TRBJ2-2	TRBV7-6	NA	NA	CASTIESGPWAGELFF	TGTGCCAGCACCATCGAGTCAGGTCCCTGGGCCGGGGAGCTGTTTTTT
TRBJ1-2	TRBV6-5	NA	NA	CASSGGLLVSNTF	TGTGCCAGCAGCGGAGGGTTGTTAGTCAGCAACACCTTC
TRBJ2-2	TRBV7-9	NA	NA	CASSPRSGGNTGELFF	TGTGCCAGCAGCCCCCGCTCTGGGGGGAACACCGGGGAGCTGTTTTTT
TRBJ2-1	TRBV4-1	NA	NA	CASSQEQGTPNNEQFF	TGCGCCAGCAGCCAAGAACAGGGCACTCCGAACAATGAGCAGTTCTTC
TRBJ2-7	TRBV5-1	NA	NA	CASSKPPSYEQYF	TGCGCCAGCAGCAAGCCTCCCAGCTACGAGCAGTACTTC
TRBJ1-2	TRBV12-3/TRBV12-4	many	NA	CASSLVANYGYTF	TGTGCCAGCAGTTTAGTGGCAAACTATGGCTACACCTTC
TRBJ2-7	TRBV4-1	NA	TRBD1	CASSPGQDFYEQYF	TGCGCCAGCAGCCCCGGACAGGACTTCTACGAGCAGTACTTC
TRBJ1-2	TRBV12-3/TRBV12-4	NA	TRBD1	CASRPRTGVNYGYTF	TGTGCCAGCAGGCCAAGGACAGGGGTAAACTATGGCTACACCTTC
TRBJ2-4	TRBV9	few	TRBD1	CASSVQDGTGGDYKNIQYF	TGTGCCAGCAGCGTCCAAGACGGGACAGGGGGCGACTACAAAAACATTCAGTACTTC
TRBJ2-3	TRBV3-1	NA	TRBD2	CASSQDRGRASGTQYF	TGTGCCAGCAGCCAAGATCGCGGGAGGGCCAGTGGGACGCAGTATTTT
TRBJ2-7	TRBV6-5	NA	NA	CASSYSTSKSGEQYF	TGTGCCAGCAGTTACTCGACTAGTAAGTCGGGCGAGCAGTACTTC
TRBJ2-7	TRBV5-4	NA	NA	CASSLDGGHEQYF	TGTGCCAGCAGCTTGGACGGGGGGCACGAGCAGTACTTC
TRBJ2-4	TRBV19	few	NA	CASRIQGVAKNIQYF	TGTGCCAGTAGAATACAGGGTGTAGCCAAAAACATTCAGTACTTC
TRBJ2-1	TRBV12-3/TRBV12-4	few	TRBD2	CASSFTSGGNEQFF	TGTGCCAGCAGTTTCACCAGCGGGGGCAATGAGCAGTTCTTC
TRBJ2-3	TRBV7-3	few	NA	CASSQGVTSTDTQYF	TGTGCCAGCAGCCAGGGAGTTACTAGCACAGATACGCAGTATTTT
TRBJ2-7	TRBV9	NA	TRBD1	CASSVGDSRYEQYF	TGTGCCAGCAGCGTGGGGGACAGCCGCTACGAGCAGTACTTC